Shown below are 25 T cell receptor beta chains from a single sample sequenced in a study of OX40 agonist ivuxolimab in advanced cancers. Some clones are missing from TCRdb's copy, which holds only in-frame ones; the method was immunoSEQ multiplex PCR. Of 65,000 or so clones listed, nearly 95% were seen once; the top ten hold 10% to 15%. The sample was CD4+ or CD8+ T cells sorted from blood, taken in a trial of the OX40 agonist ivuxolimab. The receptors derive from an adult with an advanced solid tumor such as melanoma, head and neck, liver or kidney cancer.

CDR3 DNA sequence: TGCGCCAGCAGCTTCTCAGGGAATTATAACGAGCAGTACTTC. As protein: CASSFSGNYNEQYF. The chain combines TRBV5-1 with TRBJ2-7; tentatively, D is TRBD1 (5 bases). Germline assignment: CDR1 SGHRS and CDR2 YFSETQ. CDR3 size: 14 residues. With 2 bases removed from V and 5 bases from J, the gap between germline ends came to 14 bases.

This chain connects TRBV9 to TRBJ1-5, with TRBD1 matching 7 bases. V shed 3 bases, J shed 6 bases, and the junction held 6 bases outside the gene matches. Germline V gene data show CDR1 as SGDLS and CDR2 as YYNGEE. This CDR3 contains 14 residues. The CDR3 region has the DNA TGTGCCAGCAGCGGAGGGGGCATGGGTCAGCCCCAGCATTTT. Protein sequence: CASSGGGMGQPQHF. Together with reference TRBV9 and TRBJ1-5, the CDR3 gives the full variable domain: DSGVTQTPKHLITATGQRVTLRCSPRSGDLSVYWYQQSLDQGLQFLIQYYNGEERAKGNILERFSAQQFPDLHSELNLSSLELGDSALYFCASSGGGMGQPQHFGDGTRLSIL.

The chain employs TRBV27 and TRBJ2-1, with TRBD1 matching over 7 bases. The V segment lost 1 base and the J segment 7 bases; nucleotides outside the gene matches: 10. The CDR3 extends over 16 amino acids. Germline V lookup: CDR1 MNHEY, CDR2 SMNVEV (reference sequence). DNA of the CDR3: TGTGCCAGCAGTTTATGCTCCCGACAGGGCTGTAATGAGCAGTTCTTC. Translation: CASSLCSRQGCNEQFF.

This chain links TRBV21-1 with TRBJ1-5; TRBD1 reflects the table's D call only, with no check against the DNA. TRBV21-1 is an annotated pseudogene. The CDR3 length is 16 residues. CDR3 DNA: TGTGCCAGCAGCACGAGGGACAGGGGCGAAGATCAGCCCCAGCATTTT. Its translation is CASSTRDRGEDQPQHF.

The chain is built from TRBV15 and TRBJ1-3; TRBD1 is a possible D gene (6 bases). The V and J ends lost 8 bases and 6 bases respectively, with 11 bases between them. This CDR3 is built from 12 residues. Germline values: CDR1 LNHNV, CDR2 YYDKDF (reference sequence). The CDR3 DNA follows: TGTGCCACCGCAGGGGTGGAAAACACCATATATTTT. Its protein is CATAGVENTIYF.

The rearrangement uses TRBV6-4 and TRBJ2-6; D uncertain. The CDR3 has 15 residues. The germline V gene encodes CDR1 MRHNA and CDR2 SNTAGT. Trimming cost V 2 bases and J 0 bases, with 5 bases left between them. CDR3 region: CASSDDASGANVLTF. CDR3 in DNA: TGTGCCAGCAGTGACGATGCCTCTGGGGCCAACGTCCTGACTTTC.

The chain has TRBV4-3 and TRBJ2-1, with unresolved D. CDR3 length: 13 amino acids. V shed 0 bases and J shed 10 bases, with 10 bases lying between them. Germline assignment: CDR1 LGHNA and CDR2 YSLEER. The CDR3 DNA is TGCGCCAGCAGCCAAGATCGCTGGCGGGAGCAGTTCTTC. This sequence encodes CASSQDRWREQFF.

The V gene is TRBV29-1, the J gene TRBJ1-1; D ambiguous. Trimming removed 5 bases from V and 1 base from J, with 11 bases in between. The CDR3 contains 13 residues. Germline CDR1 is SQVTM and CDR2 is ANQGSEA. The DNA for the CDR3 is TGCAGCGTTTCAGGCCAGTCGAACACTGAAGCTTTCTTT. Its translation: CSVSGQSNTEAFF.

V and J are TRBV4-1 and TRBJ1-4; tentative D call: TRBD1 (6 bases). V shed 6 bases and J shed 0 bases, with 14 bases lying between them. Per the germline V gene, CDR1 is MGHRA and CDR2 is YSYEKL. This CDR3 contains 16 residues. The chain's CDR3 is CASRDRPTSTNEKLFF. CDR3 nucleotides: TGCGCCAGCAGGGACAGACCCACTTCAACTAATGAAAAACTGTTTTTT.

The chain couples TRBV9 to TRBJ2-7; D may be TRBD1 or TRBD2 (5 bases each). There are 13 residues in the CDR3. Trimming removed 1 base at V and 7 bases at J, with 12 bases between. The germline gives CDR1 SGDLS, CDR2 YYNGEE. CDR3 in amino acids: CASSVYGAGEQYF. CDR3 nucleotide sequence: TGTGCCAGCAGCGTATACGGGGCAGGGGAGCAGTACTTC.

V usage is TRBV6-5 and J usage is TRBJ1-1, with D unresolved. V was clipped by 2 bases and J by 0 bases, with 7 bases between them. The CDR3 spans 14 residues. Germline loops: CDR1 MNHEY, CDR2 SVGAGI. The DNA of the CDR3 is TGTGCCAGCAGTTACATGGAGTTGAACACTGAAGCTTTCTTT. Its protein product is CASSYMELNTEAFF.

The chain is built from TRBV2 and TRBJ1-4; 11 bases agree with TRBD1. The V gene end was trimmed by 4 bases and the J gene end by 0 bases; junction bases not matched to a gene: 4. Germline V gene data show CDR1 as SNHLY and CDR2 as FYNNEI. This CDR3 is built from 17 residues. Written as DNA, the CDR3 is TGTGCCAGCAGTGTCCCGGGACAGGGGGCAACTAATGAAAAACTGTTTTTT. It yields the protein CASSVPGQGATNEKLFF.

This rearrangement joins TRBV4-3 to TRBJ2-1; D is possibly TRBD1 (5 bases). The CDR3 has 15 residues. Trimming took off 3 bases at V and 4 bases at J, with 13 bases between the two ends. Germline-derived CDR1 and CDR2 are LGHNA and YSLEER. CDR3 region: CASSQDTGSYNEQFF. CDR3 bases: TGCGCCAGCAGCCAGGACACCGGGTCATACAATGAGCAGTTCTTC.

The chain links TRBV27 to TRBJ2-2, with D hard to call. The V end lost 2 bases, the J end lost 0 bases, and 10 bases lay between the germline ends. The CDR3 has 16 amino acids. Germline CDR1 is MNHEY and CDR2 is SMNVEV (reference sequence). CDR3 bases: TGTGCCAGCAGTTTAAACCGTGGGGCGAACACCGGGGAGCTGTTTTTT. It encodes CASSLNRGANTGELFF.

The chain carries TRBV4-1 and TRBJ1-4, with 10 bases fitting TRBD1. The CDR3 runs 20 residues. Germline V gives CDR1 MGHRA, CDR2 YSYEKL. V lost 3 bases to trimming and J lost 1 base; unmatched junction nucleotides: 14. The CDR3 sequence: CASSHLPDRGGGETNEKLFF. For the CDR3, the DNA is TGCGCCAGCAGCCACCTCCCGGACAGGGGGGGTGGAGAAACTAATGAAAAACTGTTTTTT.

This chain uses TRBV27 with TRBJ2-1; 11 bases map to TRBD2. This CDR3 region has 15 residues. The trim removed 2 bases at V and 4 bases at J, leaving 1 base unmatched. Germline lookup yields CDR1 MNHEY and CDR2 SMNVEV (reference sequence). For the CDR3, the DNA is TGTGCCAGCAGTTTAGGGACTAGCGGTTACAATGAGCAGTTCTTC. Translating gives CASSLGTSGYNEQFF.

This clone was seen only a few times. The genes are TRBV4-3 and TRBJ2-1; 10 nucleotides align to TRBD1. The germline V gene encodes CDR1 LGHNA and CDR2 YSLEER. The CDR3 length is 16 residues. V lost 0 bases, J lost 1 base, and 0 bases stayed unmatched. CDR3 DNA sequence: TGCGCCAGCAGCCAAGAGGGACAGGGGTCCTACAATGAGCAGTTCTTC. Its protein product is CASSQEGQGSYNEQFF.

The chain combines TRBV7-9 with TRBJ2-1; 7 positions match TRBD2. V lost 5 bases and J lost 10; bases outside the gene matches: 8. The CDR3 covers 13 residues. Germline V gene lookup returns CDR1 SEHNR and CDR2 FQNEAQ (reference sequence). The DNA for the CDR3 is TGTGCCAGCAGCCGCGGGGGAACCACGGAGCAGTTCTTC. Its translation: CASSRGGTTEQFF.

The V gene is TRBV5-4, the J gene TRBJ1-5, with TRBD1 identical over 7 bases. Germline loops: CDR1 SGHNT, CDR2 YYREEE (reference sequence). The trim removed 5 bases at V and 5 bases at J, leaving 7 bases unmatched. CDR3 size: 14 residues. The CDR3 DNA sequence: TGTGCCAGCAGTCACGGGACAGCTTATCAGCCCCAGCATTTT. Protein: CASSHGTAYQPQHF.

This chain links TRBV27 with TRBJ2-6; no clear D gene. The germline V gene encodes CDR1 MNHEY and CDR2 SMNVEV (reference sequence). The CDR3 has 15 residues. V gave up 5 bases and J gave up 0 bases, with 8 bases separating them. This chain's CDR3 is CASSTLGSGANVLTF. DNA for the CDR3: TGTGCCAGCAGTACCCTCGGCTCTGGGGCCAACGTCCTGACTTTC.

This rearrangement joins TRBV15 to TRBJ2-7; D ambiguous. The germline CDR1 and CDR2 sequences are LNHNV and YYDKDF (reference sequence). This CDR3 spans 14 amino acids. The V end lost 5 bases, the J end lost 1 base, and 12 bases lay between the germline ends. The CDR3 nucleotides are TGTGCCACCAGCGTCCTAAGTGGTTCCTACGAGCAGTACTTC. Amino acid sequence: CATSVLSGSYEQYF.

This clone was recorded only once. The chain combines TRBV9 with TRBJ2-2; a weak D match, TRBD1 (6 bases). Germline V lookup: CDR1 SGDLS, CDR2 YYNGEE. The V gene lost 0 bases and the J gene lost 7 bases, with 10 bases spanning the gap. CDR3 length: 14 amino acids. CDR3 nucleotide sequence: TGTGCCAGCAGCGTAGAACAGGGCTACGGGGAGCTGTTTTTT. Translation gives CASSVEQGYGELFF.

This rearrangement joins TRBV4-1 to TRBJ1-1; the D gene is possibly TRBD1 (5 bases). The CDR3 has 14 residues. Germline V gene lookup returns CDR1 MGHRA and CDR2 YSYEKL. Trimming pared 0 bases from V and 4 bases from J, leaving 9 bases between. The CDR3 loop reads CASSQDWGITEAFF. In nucleotides, the CDR3 is TGCGCCAGCAGCCAAGACTGGGGGATCACTGAAGCTTTCTTT.

V is TRBV13 and J is TRBJ2-1, with D possibly TRBD2 on 6 matching bases. Germline CDR1 is PRHDT and CDR2 is FYEKMQ (reference sequence). This CDR3 has 17 amino acids. V lost 7 bases and J lost 8, with 27 bases in between. The CDR3 here is CASTPYPAGRGSDEQFF. The DNA of the CDR3 is TGTGCCAGCACCCCCTACCCTGCGGGACGAGGTTCGGATGAGCAGTTCTTC. Drawing the rest from reference TRBV13 and TRBJ2-1, the complete variable domain is AAGVIQSPRHLIKEKRETATLKCYPIPRHDTVYWYQQGPGQDPQFLISFYEKMQSDKGSIPDRFSAQQFSDYHSELNMSSLELGDSALYFCASTPYPAGRGSDEQFFGPGTRLTVL.

This chain links TRBV11-1 with TRBJ1-2, with 9 bases identical to TRBD1. Germline CDR1 and CDR2: SGHAT and FQDESV (reference sequence). The CDR3 is 14 amino acids. The trim removed 3 bases at V and 8 bases at J, leaving 7 bases unmatched. Here the CDR3 DNA reads TGTGCCAGCAGCTTTCCGGGACAGGGAGGCGGCTACACCTTC. Its translation is CASSFPGQGGGYTF.